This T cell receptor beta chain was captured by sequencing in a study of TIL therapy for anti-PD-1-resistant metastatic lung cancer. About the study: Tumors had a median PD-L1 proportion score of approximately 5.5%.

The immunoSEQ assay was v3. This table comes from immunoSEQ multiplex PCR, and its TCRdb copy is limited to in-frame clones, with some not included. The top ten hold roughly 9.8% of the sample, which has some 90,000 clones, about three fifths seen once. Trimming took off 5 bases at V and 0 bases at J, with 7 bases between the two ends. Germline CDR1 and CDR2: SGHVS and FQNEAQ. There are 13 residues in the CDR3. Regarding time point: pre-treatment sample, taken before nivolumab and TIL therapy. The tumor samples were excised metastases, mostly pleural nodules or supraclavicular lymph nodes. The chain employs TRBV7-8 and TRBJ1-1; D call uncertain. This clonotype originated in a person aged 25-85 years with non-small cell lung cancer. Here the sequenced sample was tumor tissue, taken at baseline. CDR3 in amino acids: CASSGSLNTEAFF. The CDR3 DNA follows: TGTGCCAGCAGCGGCAGTCTGAACACTGAAGCTTTCTTT.